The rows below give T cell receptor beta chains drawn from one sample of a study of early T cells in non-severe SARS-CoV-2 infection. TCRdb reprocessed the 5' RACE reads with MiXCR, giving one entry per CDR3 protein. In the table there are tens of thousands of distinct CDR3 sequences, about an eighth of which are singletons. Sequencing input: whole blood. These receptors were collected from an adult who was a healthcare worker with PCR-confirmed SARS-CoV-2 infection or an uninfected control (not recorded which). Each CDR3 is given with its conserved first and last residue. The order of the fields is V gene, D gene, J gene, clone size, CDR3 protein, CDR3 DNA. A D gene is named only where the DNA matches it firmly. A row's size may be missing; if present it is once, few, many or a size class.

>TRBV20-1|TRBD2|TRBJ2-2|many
CSVRVAGGTGELFF
TGCAGTGTCAGGGTAGCGGGGGGGACCGGGGAGCTGTTTTTT
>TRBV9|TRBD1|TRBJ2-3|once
CASSFTGTGGTDTQYF
TGTGCCAGCAGCTTTACCGGGACAGGGGGCACAGATACGCAGTATTTT
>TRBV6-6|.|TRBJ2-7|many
CASSYSLPGAQRLYEQYF
TGTGCCAGCAGTTACTCGCTCCCAGGGGCCCAACGACTCTACGAGCAGTACTTC
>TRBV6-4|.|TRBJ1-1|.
CASSALENTEAFF
TGTGCCAGCAGTGCCCTCGAGAACACTGAAGCTTTCTTT
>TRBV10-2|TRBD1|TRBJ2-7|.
CAGSEGQGYEQYF
TGCGCCGGCAGTGAGGGACAGGGATACGAGCAGTACTTC
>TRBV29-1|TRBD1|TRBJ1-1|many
CSVDNRGPQGKAFF
TGCAGCGTTGATAACAGGGGCCCACAAGGTAAAGCTTTCTTT
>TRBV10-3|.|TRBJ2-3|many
CATKPAPTRTGTDTQYF
TGTGCCACCAAACCCGCCCCGACAAGAACTGGCACAGATACGCAGTATTTT
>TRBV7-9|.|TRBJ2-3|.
CASSLQKNTDTQYF
TGTGCCAGCAGCTTACAGAAGAACACAGATACGCAGTATTTT
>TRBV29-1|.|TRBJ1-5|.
CSVGDYNQPQHF
TGCAGCGTTGGGGACTACAATCAGCCCCAGCATTTT
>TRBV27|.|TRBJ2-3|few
CASSPSPRTYTQYF
TGTGCCAGCAGCCCCTCCCCGCGAACCTATACGCAGTATTTT
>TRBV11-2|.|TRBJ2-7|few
CASSFKGYEQYF
TGTGCCAGCAGCTTTAAGGGCTACGAGCAGTACTTC
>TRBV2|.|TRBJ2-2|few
CASSRQFANTGELFF
TGTGCCAGCAGTCGGCAGTTCGCGAACACCGGGGAGCTGTTTTTT
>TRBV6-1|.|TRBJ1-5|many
CASRQATDYQPQHF
TGTGCCAGCAGACAGGCTACCGACTATCAGCCCCAGCATTTT
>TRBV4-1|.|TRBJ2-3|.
CASSQEGQTAQYF
TGCGCCAGCAGCCAAGAGGGCCAGACTGCGCAGTATTTT
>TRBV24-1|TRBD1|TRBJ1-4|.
CATSETGTGDEKLFF
TGTGCCACCAGTGAGACCGGGACAGGGGATGAAAAACTGTTTTTT
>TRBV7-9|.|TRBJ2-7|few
CASSSGRALEQYF
TGTGCCAGCAGCTCTGGCAGGGCGTTGGAGCAGTACTTC
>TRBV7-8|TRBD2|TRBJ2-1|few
CASSLRAGSSYNEQFF
TGTGCCAGCAGCTTACGAGCGGGGAGCTCCTACAATGAGCAGTTCTTC
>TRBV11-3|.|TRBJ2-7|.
CASSGRVNGYEQYF
TGTGCCAGCAGCGGACGAGTGAACGGCTACGAGCAGTACTTC
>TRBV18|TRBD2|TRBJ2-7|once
CASSGTGGGHEQYF
TGTGCCAGCTCAGGCACGGGAGGAGGGCACGAGCAGTACTTC
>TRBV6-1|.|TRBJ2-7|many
CASNGEAYEQYF
TGTGCCAGCAACGGGGAAGCCTACGAGCAGTACTTC
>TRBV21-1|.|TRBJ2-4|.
CASGEGLAGSKNIQYF
TGTGCCAGCGGGGAGGGACTAGCGGGCTCCAAAAACATTCAGTACTTC
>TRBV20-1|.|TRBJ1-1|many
CSASQDLNTEAFF
TGCAGTGCTAGCCAGGACTTAAACACTGAAGCTTTCTTT
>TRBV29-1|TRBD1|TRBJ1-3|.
CSVEGPPGQGLRNTIYF
TGCAGCGTTGAGGGCCCCCCGGGACAGGGGTTAAGAAACACCATATATTTT
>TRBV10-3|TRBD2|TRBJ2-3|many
CAISGAGVRTDTQYF
TGTGCCATCAGTGGAGCGGGAGTAAGAACAGATACGCAGTATTTT
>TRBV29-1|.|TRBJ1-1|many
CSVFDGVPEAFF
TGCAGCGTTTTCGACGGGGTCCCTGAAGCTTTCTTT
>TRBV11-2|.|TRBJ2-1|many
CATNHVGGEQFF
TGTGCCACCAACCACGTGGGGGGTGAGCAGTTCTTC
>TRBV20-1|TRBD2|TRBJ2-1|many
CSAGARARSGGYNEQFF
TGCAGTGCTGGGGCCCGGGCTCGGAGCGGGGGCTACAATGAGCAGTTCTTC
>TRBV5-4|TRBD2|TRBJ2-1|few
CASSFSGGINNEQFF
TGTGCCAGCAGCTTTAGCGGGGGGATAAACAATGAGCAGTTCTTC
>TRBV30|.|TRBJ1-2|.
CAWSTGTGGYTF
TGTGCCTGGTCCACCGGGACGGGCGGCTACACCTTC
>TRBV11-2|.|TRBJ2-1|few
CASSLEVWTGSNEQFF
TGTGCCAGCAGCTTAGAGGTTTGGACTGGGTCCAATGAGCAGTTCTTC
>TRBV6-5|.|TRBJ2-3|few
CASSREAPKSTDTQYF
TGTGCCAGCAGCAGAGAAGCCCCGAAGAGCACAGATACGCAGTATTTT
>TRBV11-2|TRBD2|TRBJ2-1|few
CASSLTSGGYYNEQFF
TGTGCCAGCAGCTTGACCAGCGGGGGATACTACAATGAGCAGTTCTTC
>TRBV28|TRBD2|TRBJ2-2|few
CASSSPGTRLTGELFF
TGTGCCAGCAGTTCCCCCGGGACTAGACTCACCGGGGAGCTGTTTTTT
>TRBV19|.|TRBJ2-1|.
CASSPGRSPYNEQFF
TGTGCCAGTAGTCCCGGACGGTCCCCCTACAATGAGCAGTTCTTC
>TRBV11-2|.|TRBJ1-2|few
CASSLIDAYGYTF
TGTGCCAGCAGCTTAATAGACGCCTATGGCTACACCTTC
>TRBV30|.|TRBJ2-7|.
CAWSARSPSEQYF
TGTGCCTGGAGTGCCAGGTCCCCTTCTGAGCAGTACTTC
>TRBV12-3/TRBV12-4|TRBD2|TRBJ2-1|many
CASSLRGDYYNEQFF
TGTGCCAGCAGCTTACGGGGGGATTACTACAATGAGCAGTTCTTC
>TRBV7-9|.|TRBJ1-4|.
CASSMSVLGNEKLFF
TGTGCCAGCAGCATGTCGGTTCTGGGGAATGAAAAACTGTTTTTT
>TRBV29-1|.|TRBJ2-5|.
CSVEFWEETQYF
TGCAGCGTTGAGTTTTGGGAGGAGACCCAGTACTTC
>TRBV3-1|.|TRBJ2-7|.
CASSPPRFPYEQYF
TGTGCCAGCAGCCCCCCACGATTCCCTTACGAGCAGTACTTC
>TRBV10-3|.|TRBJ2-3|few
CAISESTGLSTDTQYF
TGTGCCATCAGTGAGTCGACGGGTCTTAGCACAGATACGCAGTATTTT
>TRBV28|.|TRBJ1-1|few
CASSVGGMNTEAFF
TGTGCCAGCAGTGTGGGGGGGATGAACACTGAAGCTTTCTTT
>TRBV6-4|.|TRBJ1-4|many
CTRMGAANEKLFF
TGTACCAGAATGGGGGCAGCTAATGAAAAACTGTTTTTT
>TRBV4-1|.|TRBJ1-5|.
CASSHPGGANQPQHF
TGCGCCAGCAGCCACCCTGGGGGGGCCAATCAGCCCCAGCATTTT
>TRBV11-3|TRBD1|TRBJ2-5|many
CASSLGQGASETQYF
TGTGCCAGCAGCTTAGGTCAGGGGGCCTCCGAGACCCAGTACTTC
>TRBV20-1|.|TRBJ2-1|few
CSARVAPASNEQFF
TGCAGTGCTAGAGTGGCGCCTGCCAGTAATGAGCAGTTCTTC
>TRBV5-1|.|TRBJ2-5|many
CASSLMDQETQYF
TGCGCCAGCAGCTTGATGGATCAAGAGACCCAGTACTTC
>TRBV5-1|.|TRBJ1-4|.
CASSLTGLNEKLFF
TGCGCCAGCAGCTTGACAGGGCTTAATGAAAAACTGTTTTTT
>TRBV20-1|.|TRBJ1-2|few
CSARTGSSGYTF
TGCAGTGCTAGGACAGGCTCCTCTGGCTACACCTTC
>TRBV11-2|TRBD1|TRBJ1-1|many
CASSLTGGQGRAFF
TGTGCCAGCAGCCTAACAGGCGGACAGGGTAGAGCTTTCTTT
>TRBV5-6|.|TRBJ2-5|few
CASSLDRRETQYF
TGTGCCAGCAGCTTGGACAGGCGAGAGACCCAGTACTTC
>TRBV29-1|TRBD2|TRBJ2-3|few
CSVSWTSGGLTDTQYF
TGCAGCGTTTCTTGGACTAGCGGGGGGCTAACAGATACGCAGTATTTT
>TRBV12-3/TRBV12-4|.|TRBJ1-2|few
CASSFSRGGTRAYGYTF
TGTGCCAGCAGTTTCTCCCGTGGAGGGACCCGTGCCTATGGCTACACCTTC